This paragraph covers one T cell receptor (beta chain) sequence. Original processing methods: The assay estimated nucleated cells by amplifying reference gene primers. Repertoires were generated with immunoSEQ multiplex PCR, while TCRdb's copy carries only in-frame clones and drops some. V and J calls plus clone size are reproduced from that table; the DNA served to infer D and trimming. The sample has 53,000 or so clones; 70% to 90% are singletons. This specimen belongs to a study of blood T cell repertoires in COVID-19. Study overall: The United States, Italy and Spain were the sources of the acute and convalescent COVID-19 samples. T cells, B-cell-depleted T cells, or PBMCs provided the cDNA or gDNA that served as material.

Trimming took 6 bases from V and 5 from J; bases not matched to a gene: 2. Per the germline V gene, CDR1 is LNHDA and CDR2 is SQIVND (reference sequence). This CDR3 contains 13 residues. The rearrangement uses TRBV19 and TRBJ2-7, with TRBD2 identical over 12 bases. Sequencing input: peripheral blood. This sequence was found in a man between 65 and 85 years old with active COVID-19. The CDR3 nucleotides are TGTGCCAGTAGGGGACTAGCGGGCCACGAGCAGTACTTC. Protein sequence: CASRGLAGHEQYF.